Shown below are 29 T cell receptor beta chains from a single sample sequenced in a study of blood T cell repertoires in COVID-19. TCRdb's copy holds only in-frame clones and misses some; the assay was immunoSEQ multiplex PCR. Of some 83,000 clones in the sample, about 83% were seen once. Sequencing used peripheral blood. These receptors originate from a man in his fifties with acute or convalescent COVID-19.

This chain connects TRBV2 to TRBJ1-6; D is unresolved. V was trimmed by 3 bases and J by 0 bases, leaving 6 bases between them. The CDR3 runs to 15 residues. The germline V gene has CDR1 SNHLY and CDR2 FYNNEI. CDR3 nucleotide sequence: TGTGCCAGCAGTGAGTTGAGCTCCTATAATTCACCCCTCCACTTT. Amino acid sequence: CASSELSSYNSPLHF.

The chain joins TRBV30 to TRBJ1-3; perhaps TRBD1 as D (6 bases). The CDR3 contains 14 residues. The ends were cut back, 3 bases at V and 6 bases at J, with 15 bases in the middle. Per germline, CDR1 GTSNPN and CDR2 SVGIG (reference sequence). CDR3 region: CAWSTGTSENTIYF. The CDR3, as DNA: TGTGCCTGGAGCACCGGGACAAGCGAAAACACCATATATTTT.

With respect to this clone: At one end the junction does not follow the germline gene, possibly because of a read error. This chain links TRBV19 with TRBJ2-2; TRBD1 matches 8 bases. The CDR3 totals 18 residues. Germline V CDR1 and CDR2: LNHDA, SQIVND (reference sequence). The CDR3 nucleotides read TGTGCCAGCGAACGGATTCCAACAGGGGGACCCCTTCACCGGGGAGCTGTTTTT. Its protein product is CASERIPTGGPLHRGAVF.

This chain links TRBV6-5 with TRBJ1-2; no definite D call. This CDR3 is built from 13 residues. In germline, CDR1 is MNHEY, CDR2 SVGAGI. Trimming took 2 bases from V and 4 from J, leaving 8 bases between them. This CDR3 is CASSYREGYGYTF. CDR3 in DNA: TGTGCCAGCAGTTACAGGGAGGGCTATGGCTACACCTTC.

This sequence joins TRBV4-2 and TRBJ2-1; tentative D call: TRBD2 (6 bases). This CDR3 is 23 amino acids long. Trimming shortened V by 1 base and J by 0 bases, and 31 bases separated the two germline ends. Germline V gene lookup returns CDR1 LGHNA and CDR2 YNFKEQ. CDR3 in DNA: TGTGCCAGCAGCCAAGTGATACCGAAGCCAGCTTTGACTAGTATCGGCTCCTACAATGAGCAGTTCTTC. Its protein product is CASSQVIPKPALTSIGSYNEQFF.

V is TRBV11-3 and J is TRBJ2-2; TRBD1 agrees at 9 bases. This CDR3 is built from 17 residues. The J segment lost 6 bases and the V segment lost 8 bases, leaving 16 bases of the junction unmatched. CDR1 SGHNT and CDR2 YENEEA come from the germline V gene. The CDR3 DNA reads as TGTGCCAGCCACCGGGACAGGGATAACCTGGGATCCGGGGAGCTGTTTTTT. Translation gives CASHRDRDNLGSGELFF.

This chain connects TRBV7-2 to TRBJ1-1; 8 bases are shared with TRBD1. The germline V gene has CDR1 SGHTA and CDR2 FQGNSA. There are 14 residues in the CDR3. The V and J ends lost 6 bases and 5 bases, in that order; junction bases with no gene match: 8. The CDR3 coding sequence is TGTGCCAGCAGGAATCAGGGGGCGAATACTGAAGCTTTCTTT. It yields the protein CASRNQGANTEAFF.

This sequence joins TRBV19 and TRBJ2-1; 9 bases align to TRBD2. Germline-derived CDR1 and CDR2 are LNHDA and SQIVND (reference sequence). J lost 0 bases, V lost 1 base, and 10 bases had no gene match. The CDR3 consists of 19 residues. The CDR3 DNA is TGTGCCAGTAGTATAGCTGCTAGCGGGGCTATTAGCTCCTACAATGAGCAGTTCTTC. Its protein is CASSIAASGAISSYNEQFF.

The chain joins TRBV6-2 or TRBV6-3 to TRBJ1-1; 8 bases align to TRBD1. The CDR3 consists of 13 residues. Trimming cost V 5 bases and J 2 bases; bases outside gene matches: 1. CDR1 MNHEY and CDR2 SVGEGT come from the germline V gene. The CDR3 DNA is TGTGCCAGCAGTGGACAGGGAAACACTGAAGCTTTCTTT. It encodes CASSGQGNTEAFF.

The CDR3: CASSQDLGGMNTEAFF. CDR3 nucleotides: TGCGCCAGCAGCCAAGATCTCGGGGGAATGAACACTGAAGCTTTCTTT. The V gene is TRBV4-3, the J gene TRBJ1-1, with D possibly matching TRBD1 (5 bases). V lost 0 bases and J lost 0, with 11 bases in between. This CDR3 is built from 16 residues. CDR1 is LGHNA, CDR2 YSLEER, per germline.

This clone was detected only once. The genes are TRBV24-1 and TRBJ1-2; tentatively, D is TRBD1 (5 bases). CDR1 and CDR2 from the germline V gene are KGHDR and SFDVKD. The length of the CDR3 is 12 residues. With 4 bases removed from V and 8 bases from J, the gap between germline ends came to 10 bases. CDR3 DNA sequence: TGTGCCACCAGTGACAGGGCGGAAGGCTACACCTTC. This sequence encodes CATSDRAEGYTF.

The chain uses TRBV6-6 and TRBJ2-7, with D possibly being TRBD2 (6 bases). V was clipped by 0 bases and J by 0 bases, with 9 bases between them. Germline V gene lookup returns CDR1 MNHNY and CDR2 SVGAGI (reference sequence). The CDR3 extends over 15 amino acids. As DNA, the CDR3 is TGTGCCAGCAGTTACTCCGACGGGAGCTCCTACGAGCAGTACTTC. Its protein product is CASSYSDGSSYEQYF.

The table lists this clone with a count of one. This sequence joins TRBV10-3 and TRBJ2-5; 9 bases are shared with TRBD1. Germline loops: CDR1 ENHRY, CDR2 SYGVKD. With 7 bases clipped from V and 3 bases from J, the junction kept 12 bases outside the gene matches. This CDR3 spans 16 amino acids. The CDR3 DNA follows: TGTGCCATCACCCCGGGACAGGGCCGGGACAAAGAGACCCAGTACTTC. Residues: CAITPGQGRDKETQYF.

V gene TRBV6-5 combines with J gene TRBJ1-2, with a tentative D call TRBD1 (6 bases). The germline V and J ends were trimmed by 4 bases and 4 bases, with 16 bases remaining between them. Germline CDR1 MNHEY, CDR2 SVGAGI. The CDR3 spans 15 residues. The CDR3 coding sequence is TGTGCCAGCAGTTTCATTGGGGGCTCTGGCTATGGCTACACCTTC. Its protein product is CASSFIGGSGYGYTF.

The chain joins TRBV4-3 to TRBJ2-5; TRBD2 is a possible D gene (6 bases). CDR1 is LGHNA, CDR2 YSLEER, per germline. This CDR3 comprises 14 residues. Deletions cut 4 bases from V and 5 bases from J, with 14 bases between. The CDR3 loop reads CASSRAGPGETQYF. In nucleotides, the CDR3 is TGCGCCAGCAGCCGAGCGGGCCCTGGCGAGACCCAGTACTTC.

The chain combines TRBV7-9 with TRBJ2-2; 7 bases match TRBD1. The CDR3 is 16 amino acids. The ends lost 2 bases at V and 6 bases at J; junction bases unmatched: 9. Per germline, CDR1 SEHNR and CDR2 FQNEAQ (reference sequence). CDR3: CASSLRGGGRSGELFF. CDR3 DNA sequence: TGTGCCAGCAGCTTACGAGGGGGCGGTCGATCCGGGGAGCTGTTTTTT. The full variable domain, in which reference TRBV7-9 and TRBJ2-2 provide the parts outside the CDR3, is DTGVSQNPRHKITKRGQNVTFRCDPISEHNRLYWYRQTLGQGPEFLTYFQNEAQLEKSRLLSDRFSAERPKGSFSTLEIQRTEQGDSAMYLCASSLRGGGRSGELFFGEGSRLTVL.

This clone was counted between two and nine times. The gene calls are TRBV10-3 and TRBJ1-1; D may be TRBD1 (6 bases). V was cut by 3 bases and J by 0 bases, with 11 bases left in between. Looked up from germline, CDR1 is ENHRY and CDR2 is SYGVKD. This CDR3 has 15 amino acids. CDR3 bases: TGTGCCATCAGTGATCCGGGACATATGAACACTGAAGCTTTCTTT. This translates into CAISDPGHMNTEAFF.

This clone was detected only a few times. The V and J genes are TRBV4-2 and TRBJ1-4, with D maybe TRBD1 (6 bases). Germline assignment: CDR1 LGHNA and CDR2 YNFKEQ. Deletions cut 4 bases from V and 0 bases from J, with 27 bases between. This CDR3 has 21 residues. The chain's CDR3 is CASSPIDPGQGPHTTNEKLFF. CDR3 DNA: TGTGCCAGCAGCCCCATCGACCCGGGACAAGGTCCGCATACAACTAATGAAAAACTGTTTTTT.

The J gene is TRBJ1-6, the V gene TRBV6-2 or TRBV6-3; the D is unclear. In germline, CDR1 is MNHEY, CDR2 SVGEGT. The CDR3 extends over 16 amino acids. Trimming shortened V by 2 bases and J by 7 bases, and 15 bases separated the two germline ends. This CDR3 is CASSYLKPRENSPLHF. CDR3 sequence (DNA): TGTGCCAGCAGTTACCTAAAACCACGAGAGAATTCACCCCTCCACTTT.

The chain couples TRBV18 to TRBJ1-2; no firm D call. The CDR3 has 14 amino acids. CDR1 and CDR2 (germline): KGHSH, LQKENI. Trimming shortened V by 0 bases and J by 2 bases, and 7 bases separated the two germline ends. The CDR3 DNA follows: TGTGCCAGCTCACCACCTGACAAGAACTATGGCTACACCTTC. This gives the protein CASSPPDKNYGYTF.

The chain has TRBV6-5 and TRBJ1-4, with D possibly being TRBD1 (6 bases). The CDR3 contains 16 residues. V was shortened by 0 bases and J by 8 bases, with 16 bases between the two germline ends. CDR1 and CDR2 (germline): MNHEY, SVGAGI. DNA for the CDR3: TGTGCCAGCAGTTACTCCTTATCAGGGGAACGCGAAAAACTGTTTTTT. This encodes CASSYSLSGEREKLFF.

The rearrangement uses TRBV6-5 and TRBJ2-1; 8 positions agree with TRBD2. V lost 4 bases to trimming and J lost 5 bases; unmatched junction nucleotides: 10. Germline CDR1 reads MNHEY; CDR2 reads SVGAGI. The CDR3 contains 16 residues. The CDR3: CASSFMSSGPNNEQFF. The CDR3 DNA reads TGTGCCAGCAGTTTTATGTCTAGCGGGCCGAACAATGAGCAGTTCTTC.

The chain couples TRBV19 to TRBJ1-3, with 9 bases matching TRBD1. The germline CDR1 and CDR2 sequences are LNHDA and SQIVND (reference sequence). Germline trimming cut 3 bases from V and 4 bases from J; bases unmatched to any gene: 4. The CDR3 contains 15 residues. CDR3 in amino acids: CASSMGDRDGNTIYF. The DNA for the CDR3 is TGTGCCAGTAGTATGGGGGACAGGGACGGAAACACCATATATTTT.

The chain combines TRBV27 with TRBJ1-1; a possible D gene is TRBD1 (5 bases). The CDR3 has 14 residues. Germline CDR1 and CDR2: MNHEY and SMNVEV (reference sequence). The V gene lost 0 bases and the J gene lost 1 base, with 6 bases spanning the gap. The DNA for the CDR3 is TGTGCCAGCAGTTTATCCGGACAGAACACTGAAGCTTTCTTT. Translation: CASSLSGQNTEAFF.

This clone was seen a single time. This chain uses TRBV3-1 (or the pseudogene TRBV3-2) with TRBJ2-7; D is possibly TRBD1 (6 bases). V lost 4 bases and J 3 bases, leaving 10 bases between the germline ends. CDR1 is LGHDT and CDR2 is YNNKEL in the germline V gene (reference sequence). The CDR3 has 13 residues. CDR3 bases: TGTGCCAGCAGCCTCGGACAGAGCTACGAGCAGTACTTC. This encodes CASSLGQSYEQYF.

The CDR3 DNA sequence: TGTGCCAGCAGCGGACAGGGGTTGGGTGAAGCTTTCTTT. This gives the protein CASSGQGLGEAFF. J is TRBJ1-1 and V is TRBV7-2, with TRBD1 matching over 9 bases. The length of the CDR3 is 13 residues. The V gene's germline CDR1 is SGHTA and CDR2 FQGNSA. Unmatched junction bases numbered 5, after V lost 5 bases and J lost 7 bases.

The chain carries TRBV4-1 and TRBJ2-1; a weak D match, TRBD1 (6 bases). Deletions cut 2 bases from V and 2 bases from J, with 13 bases between. CDR1 is MGHRA and CDR2 is YSYEKL in the germline V gene. The CDR3 has 16 residues. CDR3 DNA sequence: TGCGCCAGCAGCCAACTCCGGGACACTCCCTACAATGAGCAGTTCTTC. Encoded protein: CASSQLRDTPYNEQFF.

The chain has TRBV7-8 and TRBJ1-5; 7 bases match TRBD1. Looked up from germline, CDR1 is SGHVS and CDR2 is FQNEAQ. Losses at the gene ends were 0 bases for V and 6 bases for J; bases not matched to a gene: 2. The CDR3 length is 14 residues. As DNA, the CDR3 is TGTGCCAGCAGCTTAGCTAGACAGGGTCAGCCCCAGCATTTT. Protein sequence: CASSLARQGQPQHF.

J is TRBJ2-1 and V is TRBV2; no definite D call. V lost 6 bases to trimming and J lost 0 bases, with 9 bases between them. CDR1 and CDR2 from the germline V gene are SNHLY and FYNNEI. The CDR3 contains 14 residues. The CDR3 here is CASRGPSSYNEQFF. The CDR3 nucleotides read TGTGCCAGCAGGGGCCCGAGCTCCTACAATGAGCAGTTCTTC.